These 17 T cell receptor beta chains originate from one sample sequenced in a study of cytomegalovirus exposure and HLA in healthy donors. This PCR relied on a set of 60 Vbeta primers and 13 Jbeta primers. Data came from immunoSEQ multiplex PCR; TCRdb stores just in-frame clones and leaves some out. The table lists around 120,000 clones, around three quarters of them singletons. The sequenced sample was PBMCs. The source is a woman aged 40 to 49 in good health and CMV-seronegative.

This chain uses TRBV28 with TRBJ2-1; D gene unclear. Germline CDR1 reads MDHEN; CDR2 reads SYDVKM. The ends were cut back, 8 bases at V and 9 bases at J, with 32 bases in the middle. CDR3 length: 18 residues. The CDR3 bases are TGTGCCAGCTTCCCGCCCGCGAGCCGACACCTACGCCTCGGTGAGCAGTTCTTC. Residues: CASFPPASRHLRLGEQFF.

This clone occurred a few times. The V call is TRBV4-1, the J call TRBJ1-5, with a tentative D call TRBD1 (6 bases). V was trimmed by 0 bases and J by 0 bases, leaving 18 bases between them. The V gene's germline CDR1 is MGHRA and CDR2 YSYEKL. The CDR3 extends over 19 amino acids. The CDR3, as DNA: TGCGCCAGCAGCCAAGATCGTCGTCCGGGACACGATAGCAATCAGCCCCAGCATTTT. Translation gives CASSQDRRPGHDSNQPQHF.

The chain couples TRBV6-1 to TRBJ1-1; D might be TRBD1 (6 bases). Germline V lookup: CDR1 MNHNS, CDR2 SASEGT. V was shortened by 2 bases and J by 1 base, with 11 bases between the two germline ends. The CDR3 has 15 residues. This CDR3 reads CASSEQGQPNTEAFF. In nucleotides, the CDR3 is TGTGCCAGCAGTGAACAGGGACAACCGAACACTGAAGCTTTCTTT.

This clone has just one count. J is TRBJ1-4 and V is TRBV10-3, with TRBD1 identical over 8 bases. Losses at the gene ends were 3 bases for V and 7 bases for J; bases not matched to a gene: 4. Looked up from germline, CDR1 is ENHRY and CDR2 is SYGVKD. The length of the CDR3 is 14 residues. Here the CDR3 reads CAISEQGVVEKLFF. CDR3 sequence (DNA): TGTGCCATCAGTGAACAGGGGGTCGTTGAAAAACTGTTTTTT.

This chain connects TRBV5-1 to TRBJ1-4; 7 bases are a match to TRBD1. The CDR3 sequence is 14 residues long. Trimming at V came to 1 base and at J to 7 bases, leaving 4 bases not matched to a gene. The germline CDR1 and CDR2 sequences are SGHRS and YFSETQ. CDR3 nucleotide sequence: TGCGCCAGCAGCTTGCGACAGGGAGGTGAAAAACTGTTTTTT. Residues: CASSLRQGGEKLFF.

The CDR3 DNA reads as TGTGCCAGCTCACCACGACAGGGAGGTATACTCGAGCAGTTCTTC. It encodes CASSPRQGGILEQFF. The V and J genes are TRBV18 and TRBJ2-1, with a tentative D call TRBD1 (7 bases). CDR1 KGHSH and CDR2 LQKENI come from the germline V gene. The CDR3 has 15 residues. Trimming shortened V by 1 base and J by 10 bases, and 17 bases separated the two germline ends.

The V and J genes are TRBV28 and TRBJ2-4; the D gene is possibly TRBD2 (5 bases). Germline-derived CDR1 and CDR2 are MDHEN and SYDVKM. V was pared by 5 bases and J by 12 bases, with 17 bases between. The CDR3 contains 13 residues. CDR3 nucleotides: TGTGCCAGCAGTATATTCGGAGGCGGCAGTCAGTACTTC. It is translated as CASSIFGGGSQYF.

The chain couples TRBV18 to TRBJ1-1; perhaps TRBD1 as D (5 bases). Trimming took off 3 bases at V and 4 bases at J, with 6 bases between the two ends. The CDR3 spans 12 residues. Per the germline V gene, CDR1 is KGHSH and CDR2 is LQKENI. The CDR3 reads CASSPRATEAFF. As DNA, the CDR3 is TGTGCCAGCTCACCCAGGGCCACTGAAGCTTTCTTT.

The rearrangement joins TRBV28 to TRBJ2-2, with 12 bases aligning to TRBD2. CDR1 and CDR2 (germline): MDHEN, SYDVKM. V trimming: 4 bases; J trimming: 7 bases; junction bases outside the gene matches: 13. The CDR3 contains 18 residues. The CDR3 DNA reads TGTGCCAGCAGTTCCCCCAGGGAACTAGCGGGAGGTATCGGGGAGCTGTTTTTT. Translating gives CASSSPRELAGGIGELFF.

This clone was found a few times. The genes are TRBV27 and TRBJ2-7; TRBD2 agrees at 8 bases. CDR3 length: 15 amino acids. Unmatched junction bases numbered 6, after V lost 4 bases and J lost 1 base. The germline CDR1 and CDR2 sequences are MNHEY and SMNVEV (reference sequence). The CDR3 DNA is TGTGCCAGCAGTTGGCGAGCGGGAGAATCCTACGAGCAGTACTTC. Its translation: CASSWRAGESYEQYF.

The V gene is TRBV28, the J gene TRBJ1-5; no clear D. CDR3 size: 11 residues. Germline lookup yields CDR1 MDHEN and CDR2 SYDVKM. The V end lost 6 bases, the J end lost 7 bases, and 7 bases lay between the germline ends. DNA for the CDR3: TGTGCCAGCAGCGAGTTCCAGCCCCAGCATTTT. Protein: CASSEFQPQHF.

J is TRBJ2-2 and V is TRBV7-9; D call uncertain. The CDR3 has 14 residues. In germline, CDR1 is SEHNR, CDR2 FQNEAQ (reference sequence). V lost 0 bases, J lost 3 bases, and 5 bases lay in between. The CDR3 DNA reads as TGTGCCAGCAGCTTAGCGGAGTACACCGGGGAGCTGTTTTTT. Translated: CASSLAEYTGELFF. Full variable domain (remainder filled in from reference TRBV7-9 and TRBJ2-2): DTGVSQNPRHKITKRGQNVTFRCDPISEHNRLYWYRQTLGQGPEFLTYFQNEAQLEKSRLLSDRFSAERPKGSFSTLEIQRTEQGDSAMYLCASSLAEYTGELFFGEGSRLTVL.

J is TRBJ2-7 and V is TRBV18; D might be TRBD1 (7 bases). The CDR3 extends over 24 amino acids. V was pared by 3 bases and J by 1 base, with 40 bases between. In germline, CDR1 is KGHSH, CDR2 LQKENI. CDR3 sequence: CASSPVGELPGQVRGNKLSYEQYF. The CDR3 coding sequence is TGTGCCAGCTCACCCGTAGGAGAACTTCCTGGACAGGTACGGGGGAACAAACTGTCCTACGAGCAGTACTTC.

The chain joins TRBV28 to TRBJ2-7, with 10 bases that match TRBD2. Germline assignment: CDR1 MDHEN and CDR2 SYDVKM. V was clipped by 2 bases and J by 4 bases; unmatched bases: 11. The length of the CDR3 is 17 residues. DNA of the CDR3: TGTGCCAGCAGTTTACGTCCCGGGGCTAGCGGGAGTTACGAGCAGTACTTC. Protein sequence: CASSLRPGASGSYEQYF.

By sample share, this clone is medium-sized. The chain uses TRBV11-2 and TRBJ2-7, with 7 bases fitting TRBD2. Per the germline V gene, CDR1 is SGHAT and CDR2 is FQNNGV. This CDR3 is built from 16 residues. Unmatched junction bases numbered 13, after V lost 4 bases and J lost 4 bases. Here the CDR3 reads CASSSGGPRDSYEQYF. CDR3 nucleotides: TGTGCCAGCAGCTCGGGGGGACCCAGGGACTCATACGAGCAGTACTTC.

The chain employs TRBV5-6 and TRBJ1-4, with 7 positions matching TRBD1. This CDR3 spans 15 amino acids. CDR1 is SGHDT and CDR2 is YYEEEE in the germline V gene. V was pared by 4 bases and J by 3 bases, with 6 bases of the junction left unmatched. CDR3 residues: CASSPTGEANEKLFF. CDR3 in DNA: TGTGCCAGCAGCCCAACAGGGGAGGCTAATGAAAAACTGTTTTTT.

The V and J genes are TRBV19 and TRBJ2-5; 7 positions match TRBD1. With V trimmed by 6 bases and J by 4 bases, 11 bases remained unmatched. Germline loops: CDR1 LNHDA, CDR2 SQIVND (reference sequence). The CDR3 sequence is 15 residues long. The DNA for the CDR3 is TGTGCCAGTAGCCCCCCAGGGGGATTGGGAGAGACCCAGTACTTC. Encoded protein: CASSPPGGLGETQYF.